This TCR beta chain was retrieved from a study of blood T cell repertoires in COVID-19. Background on the study: The study drew acute and convalescent COVID-19 samples from the United States, Italy and Spain.

Some clones are missing from TCRdb's copy, which holds only in-frame ones; the method was immunoSEQ multiplex PCR. The sample contains hundreds of thousands of clones, more than 70% of which appear only once. J gave up 7 bases and V 5 bases, and 14 bases lay outside the gene matches. Per germline, CDR1 MNHNY and CDR2 SVGAGI (reference sequence). The CDR3 consists of 18 residues. The V and J genes are TRBV6-6 and TRBJ2-2, with 12 bases fitting TRBD2. Material: peripheral blood. This clonotype originated in a woman between 55 and 75 years old with COVID-19, enrolled during active disease. The DNA for the CDR3 is TGTGCCAGCAGTCCGGGTGGACTAGCGGGGCCCACGGGCGGGGAGCTGTTTTTT. It yields the protein CASSPGGLAGPTGGELFF.